This entry lists 22 T cell receptor beta chains sequenced from one sample in a study of long-term antiretroviral therapy in people with HIV. The libraries were made with immunoSEQ v3.0 at survey level. Only in-frame clones appear in the TCRdb table, and some are missing; sequencing was by immunoSEQ multiplex PCR. This table holds roughly 20,000 clones, around 81% found once. The sample was unsorted PBMCs, taken about 4 years after starting antiretroviral therapy. Source of these receptors: a man aged 18 to 29 with HIV.

The count of this clone is one. The rearrangement uses TRBV5-1 and TRBJ2-1; no reliable D call. The V gene's germline CDR1 is SGHRS and CDR2 YFSETQ. Trimming pared 2 bases from V and 3 bases from J, leaving 18 bases between. There are 17 residues in the CDR3. CDR3 coding DNA: TGCGCCAGCAGCTTCGAGACGTACCCCTTTAACTACAATGAGCAGTTCTTC. This gives the protein CASSFETYPFNYNEQFF. Using reference TRBV5-1 and TRBJ2-1 for the parts outside the CDR3, the full variable domain is KAGVTQTPRYLIKTRGQQVTLSCSPISGHRSVSWYQQTPGQGLQFLFEYFSETQRNKGNFPGRFSGRQFSNSRSEMNVSTLELGDSALYLCASSFETYPFNYNEQFFGPGTRLTVL.

This chain uses TRBV6-6 with TRBJ2-1, with 11 bases aligning to TRBD1. The germline V gene encodes CDR1 MNHNY and CDR2 SVGAGI (reference sequence). V gave up 2 bases and J gave up 5 bases; unmatched junction bases: 2. CDR3 length: 15 amino acids. The CDR3 is CASSYTGQGDNEQFF. DNA of the CDR3: TGTGCCAGCAGTTACACGGGACAGGGGGACAATGAGCAGTTCTTC.

CDR3 in amino acids: CASSQDYYGYTF. The CDR3 region has the DNA TGTGCCAGCTCACAGGACTACTATGGCTACACCTTC. The gene calls are TRBV18 and TRBJ1-2; D remains unclear. V was pared by 4 bases and J by 3 bases, with 6 bases between. Germline lookup yields CDR1 KGHSH and CDR2 LQKENI. This CDR3 comprises 12 residues.

The chain combines TRBV19 with TRBJ2-1, with D tentatively TRBD1 or TRBD2 (5 bases each). The CDR3 runs to 16 residues. The V gene lost 5 bases and the J gene lost 2 bases, with 16 bases spanning the gap. CDR1 LNHDA and CDR2 SQIVND come from the germline V gene (reference sequence). The DNA for the CDR3 is TGTGCCAGTAGTCTCCTCTCTGGGGGTGCCTACAATGAGCAGTTCTTC. Translated, it gives CASSLLSGGAYNEQFF. Full variable domain (outside the CDR3, taken from reference TRBV19 and TRBJ2-1): DGGITQSPKYLFRKEGQNVTLSCEQNLNHDAMYWYRQDPGQGLRLIYYSQIVNDFQKGDIAEGYSVSREKKESFPLTVTSAQKNPTAFYLCASSLLSGGAYNEQFFGPGTRLTVL.

J is TRBJ2-7 and V is TRBV5-6; D might be TRBD1 (5 bases). V shed 3 bases and J shed 5 bases, with 12 bases lying between them. Germline values: CDR1 SGHDT, CDR2 YYEEEE. The CDR3 contains 13 residues. The chain's CDR3 is CASSSLRGNEQYF. CDR3 nucleotide sequence: TGTGCCAGCAGCTCATTAAGGGGCAACGAGCAGTACTTC.

CDR3 DNA sequence: TGCGCCAGCAGCTCCTCTTCCATCTACGAGGGGAATGAAAAACTGTTTTTT. It encodes CASSSSSIYEGNEKLFF. The genes are TRBV5-1 and TRBJ1-4; maybe TRBD1 (5 bases). Germline V gene lookup returns CDR1 SGHRS and CDR2 YFSETQ. The CDR3 runs 17 residues. Between the trimmed V and J ends, which lost 3 bases and 5 bases, there was a span of 20 bases.

The rearrangement joins TRBV6-5 to TRBJ1-4, with a possible D match to TRBD1 (5 bases). This CDR3 contains 11 residues. The V and J ends lost 10 bases and 7 bases respectively, with 10 bases between them. From germline, CDR1 is MNHEY and CDR2 SVGAGI. The CDR3 DNA sequence: TGTGCCACCTGGGACGGTGAAAAACTGTTTTTT. Protein sequence: CATWDGEKLFF.

The V gene is TRBV6-1, the J gene TRBJ1-1, with D uncertain. The V and J ends lost 6 bases and 3 bases respectively, with 8 bases between them. Germline assignment: CDR1 MNHNS and CDR2 SASEGT. This CDR3 region has 12 residues. CDR3 DNA sequence: TGTGCCAGCAGGGAGATGCACACTGAAGCTTTCTTT. Protein product: CASREMHTEAFF.

This clone was found once. The chain uses TRBV6-1 and TRBJ2-3; D remains ambiguous. CDR3 length equals 14 residues. V shed 2 bases and J shed 2 bases, with 8 bases lying between them. Germline CDR1 MNHNS, CDR2 SASEGT. In DNA form, the CDR3 reads TGTGCCAGCAGTGAATTTGGGCACACAGATACGCAGTATTTT. Translating gives CASSEFGHTDTQYF.

The genes are TRBV27 and TRBJ2-7; D ambiguous. The length of the CDR3 is 15 residues. Germline-derived CDR1 and CDR2 are MNHEY and SMNVEV (reference sequence). V was trimmed by 7 bases and J by 7 bases, leaving 23 bases between them. The CDR3 DNA sequence: TGTGCCAGCACCCCCGGCCGAGACCGGCTTTCGGAGCAGTACTTC. Protein sequence: CASTPGRDRLSEQYF.

This chain joins TRBV7-6 and TRBJ1-2, with D perhaps matching TRBD1 (6 bases). Germline assignment: CDR1 SGHVS and CDR2 FNYEAQ. V was trimmed by 4 bases and J by 4 bases, leaving 13 bases between them. The CDR3 consists of 14 residues. The CDR3 reads CASSSQQGSYGYTF. The CDR3 DNA reads TGTGCCAGCAGCTCCCAACAGGGCTCCTATGGCTACACCTTC.

The chain recombines TRBV2 with TRBJ1-1; TRBD1 agrees at 7 bases. J gave up 5 bases and V 5 bases, and 14 bases lay outside the gene matches. The germline V gene has CDR1 SNHLY and CDR2 FYNNEI. There are 16 residues in the CDR3. CDR3 region: CASSRDSNQVGTEAFF. CDR3 nucleotides: TGTGCCAGCAGTCGGGACAGTAACCAAGTAGGAACTGAAGCTTTCTTT.

V is TRBV9 and J is TRBJ2-3; D perhaps matches TRBD2 (5 bases). Trimming removed 1 base from V and 5 bases from J, with 14 bases in between. CDR1 SGDLS and CDR2 YYNGEE come from the germline V gene. The CDR3 is made up of 15 amino acids. DNA of the CDR3: TGTGCCAGCAGCGTACAAGCGGCGGAACGAGATACGCAGTATTTT. It encodes CASSVQAAERDTQYF.

This sequence joins TRBV19 and TRBJ2-3; a weak D match, TRBD2 (6 bases). CDR1 LNHDA and CDR2 SQIVND come from the germline V gene (reference sequence). This CDR3 has 13 amino acids. V lost 8 bases to trimming and J lost 11 bases, with 20 bases between them. In DNA, the CDR3 is TGTGCCAGTGAATGGGGCCGCGGGATCGGGCAGTATTTT. Protein: CASEWGRGIGQYF.

The CDR3 nucleotides read TGTGCCACCAGCGGTACTGACAGGGGAAACACCGGGGAGCTGTTTTTT. This sequence encodes CATSGTDRGNTGELFF. The V and J genes are TRBV15 and TRBJ2-2, with 8 nucleotides matching TRBD1. The CDR3 is 16 residues long. The germline CDR1 and CDR2 sequences are LNHNV and YYDKDF (reference sequence). Trimming cost V 5 bases and J 2 bases; bases outside gene matches: 7. The entire variable domain, with the rest obtained from reference TRBV15 and TRBJ2-2, is as follows: DAMVIQNPRYQVTQFGKPVTLSCSQTLNHNVMYWYQQKSSQAPKLLFHYYDKDFNNEADTPDNFQSRRPNTSFCFLDIRSPGLGDTAMYLCATSGTDRGNTGELFFGEGSRLTVL.

The chain recombines TRBV10-2 with TRBJ2-7, with D possibly being TRBD1 or TRBD2 (6 bases each). Germline loops: CDR1 WSHSY, CDR2 SAAADI. V lost 6 bases and J 3 bases, leaving 15 bases between the germline ends. This CDR3 region has 14 residues. The CDR3 loop reads CASRQGRGLYEQYV. The CDR3 nucleotides read TGCGCCAGCAGGCAGGGGCGGGGCCTCTACGAGCAGTACGTC.

This rearrangement joins TRBV27 to TRBJ2-2, with no clear D. This CDR3 has 14 residues. From germline, CDR1 is MNHEY and CDR2 SMNVEV (reference sequence). V lost 2 bases and J 2 bases, leaving 6 bases between the germline ends. This CDR3 is CASSLLDNTGELFF. The CDR3 DNA follows: TGTGCCAGCAGTTTACTGGATAACACCGGGGAGCTGTTTTTT.

The chain joins TRBV14 to TRBJ2-2; a possible D gene is TRBD1 (6 bases). V lost 0 bases and J lost 8, with 13 bases in between. The CDR3 covers 15 residues. Germline lookup yields CDR1 SGHDN and CDR2 FVKESK. CDR3 protein: CASSQDHGQWGELFF. The CDR3 bases are TGTGCCAGCAGCCAAGATCATGGACAGTGGGGGGAGCTGTTTTTT.

This chain connects TRBV27 to TRBJ2-3; the D gene is possibly TRBD2 (5 bases). The CDR3 loop spans 16 amino acids. The V gene lost 1 base and the J gene lost 3 bases, with 14 bases spanning the gap. Looked up from germline, CDR1 is MNHEY and CDR2 is SMNVEV (reference sequence). This CDR3 is CASSLWRGSETDTQYF. The CDR3 bases are TGTGCCAGCAGTTTATGGAGAGGGTCGGAGACAGATACGCAGTATTTT.

This clone appeared a single time. J is TRBJ1-2 and V is TRBV7-9; possibly TRBD1 for D (6 bases). Trimming shortened V by 4 bases and J by 6 bases, and 24 bases separated the two germline ends. The CDR3 is made up of 17 amino acids. Germline V gene sequence: CDR1 SEHNR, CDR2 FQNEAQ (reference sequence). The CDR3 protein is CASSYEGGWAAYNGYTF. The CDR3, as DNA: TGTGCCAGCAGCTACGAGGGGGGTTGGGCGGCGTATAATGGCTACACCTTC.

This sequence joins TRBV5-4 and TRBJ1-6, with a weak D call TRBD1 (5 bases). From germline, CDR1 is SGHNT and CDR2 YYREEE (reference sequence). V was pared by 0 bases and J by 6 bases, with 7 bases between. This CDR3 region has 14 residues. CDR3 sequence reads: CASSLDRSNSPLHF. CDR3 DNA: TGTGCCAGCAGCTTGGACAGGAGTAATTCACCCCTCCACTTT.

The DNA for the CDR3 is TGTGCCAGCAGCCATCCAAGTCGAGTGGATGGGTACACTGAAGCTTTCTTT. It translates to CASSHPSRVDGYTEAFF. The rearrangement uses TRBV5-4 and TRBJ1-1; D is uncertain. The CDR3 length is 17 residues. Germline V CDR1 and CDR2: SGHNT, YYREEE (reference sequence). The V and J ends lost 4 bases and 3 bases respectively, with 22 bases between them.